A selection of T cell receptor beta chains follows, all from one sample in a study of shared T cell receptors in the human thymus. The method was immunoSEQ multiplex PCR; TCRdb's version includes in-frame clones alone and lacks a portion of them. This sample has 600,000 or so clones, with roughly 86% found just once. The same data also contributed to another study, on human thymus T cells.

The sample taken for sequencing was thymocytes. The source of these receptors is a boy less than two years old with a congenital heart defect. CDR3s include the opening cysteine and the closing phenylalanine or tryptophan. The order of the fields is clone size, V gene, D gene, J gene, CDR3 protein, CDR3 DNA. D genes are given only for firm matches. The listing skips clone size in some rows; elsewhere it reads once, few, many or a size class.

>once|TRBV4-3|TRBD1|TRBJ2-2
CASSQESQGGSTGELFF
TGCGCCAGCAGCCAAGAATCACAGGGGGGTAGCACCGGGGAGCTGTTTTTT
>-|TRBV4-3|TRBD1|TRBJ1-2
CASSQGQGYGYTF
TGCGCCAGCAGCCAAGGACAGGGCTATGGCTACACCTTC
>-|TRBV2|TRBD1|TRBJ2-7
CASSEGRSLRTGGEYEQYF
TGTGCCAGCAGTGAAGGCAGGTCGTTGCGAACAGGGGGCGAATACGAGCAGTACTTC
>-|TRBV7-2|-|TRBJ1-5
CASSLEGEGKGYQPQHF
TGTGCCAGCAGCTTAGAGGGGGAGGGAAAGGGCTATCAGCCCCAGCATTTT
>-|TRBV18|TRBD1|TRBJ2-7
CASSSPGQEKYEQYF
TGTGCCAGCTCCTCCCCGGGACAGGAGAAATACGAGCAGTACTTC
>-|TRBV18|TRBD1|TRBJ1-4
CASSPQGAGEKLFF
TGTGCCAGCTCACCACAGGGGGCAGGAGAAAAACTGTTTTTT
>-|TRBV6-1|TRBD2|TRBJ2-7
CASSETSGNYEQYF
TGTGCCAGCAGTGAGACTAGCGGGAACTACGAGCAGTACTTC
>-|TRBV30|-|TRBJ1-1
CAWSHTAVNTEAFF
TGTGCCTGGAGTCATACAGCAGTGAACACTGAAGCTTTCTTT
>-|TRBV27|TRBD1|TRBJ2-4
CASSSKNGTDKRLAKNIQYF
TGTGCCAGCAGTTCGAAGAACGGGACAGACAAACGGCTAGCCAAAAACATTCAGTACTTC
>-|TRBV14|-|TRBJ1-6
CASSQEDAGVWVSYNSPLHF
TGTGCCAGCAGCCAAGAAGACGCGGGGGTATGGGTCTCCTATAATTCACCCCTCCACTTT
>few|TRBV27|TRBD1|TRBJ2-1
CAAHLRDRDYNEQFF
TGTGCCGCACATCTCCGGGACAGGGACTACAATGAGCAGTTCTTC
>-|TRBV13|TRBD1|TRBJ1-2
CASSAEQGCGGYTF
TGTGCCAGCAGCGCCGAACAGGGGTGCGGGGGCTACACCTTC
>-|TRBV5-1|TRBD2|TRBJ2-3
CASSTSGGEADTQYF
TGCGCCAGCAGTACTAGCGGGGGGGAGGCAGATACGCAGTATTTT
>-|TRBV10-3|-|TRBJ2-1
CAISGSYNEQFF
TGTGCCATCAGCGGCTCCTACAATGAGCAGTTCTTC
>-|TRBV7-9|TRBD2|TRBJ2-1
CASSTGLAVYNEQFF
TGTGCCAGCAGCACTGGACTAGCGGTCTACAATGAGCAGTTCTTC
>-|TRBV5-5|TRBD1|TRBJ2-2
CASSLRDRAGGELFF
TGTGCCAGCAGCCTCCGGGACAGGGCGGGCGGGGAGCTGTTTTTT
>-|TRBV7-9|-|TRBJ2-7
CASSSGQTYEQYF
TGTGCCAGCAGCTCGGGACAAACCTACGAGCAGTACTTC
>-|TRBV10-2|-|TRBJ1-1
CASRAGDIEAFF
TGCGCCAGCCGGGCGGGCGACATTGAAGCTTTCTTT
>-|TRBV6-5|-|TRBJ1-1
CASCGGVMTEAFF
TGTGCCAGCTGCGGGGGGGTGATGACTGAAGCTTTCTTT
>-|TRBV6-5|TRBD1|TRBJ2-7
CASSYSTTGRIHEQYF
TGTGCCAGCAGTTACTCGACGACAGGGCGAATCCACGAGCAGTACTTC